Following are 28 T cell receptor beta chains from one sample sequenced in a study of blood T cell repertoires in COVID-19. The data were produced by immunoSEQ multiplex PCR, yet TCRdb's version contains in-frame clones alone and is incomplete. The data hold approximately 120,000 clones, with 65% to 85% observed a single time. Sequences were obtained from peripheral blood. Receptors were obtained from a man at least 80 years old with active or convalescent COVID-19.

The chain is built from TRBV11-2 and TRBJ1-6, with D possibly matching TRBD1 (5 bases). This CDR3 contains 14 residues. CDR1 and CDR2 from the germline V gene are SGHAT and FQNNGV. Trimming left V 2 bases short and J 9 bases short, with 11 bases between. Written as DNA, the CDR3 is TGTGCCAGCAGCTTACCCGGGCAGGGTTCACCCCTCCACTTT. It specifies CASSLPGQGSPLHF.

The J gene is TRBJ2-7, the V gene TRBV23-1, with 9 bases lining up with TRBD1. TRBV23-1 is flagged as an ORF with uncertain function. The CDR3 consists of 19 residues. Germline trimming cut 5 bases from V and 2 bases from J; bases unmatched to any gene: 19. CDR3 amino acids: CASSTSGTGPLLTAYEQYF. The CDR3 DNA sequence: TGCGCCAGCAGTACCTCCGGGACAGGGCCTCTCCTTACCGCCTACGAGCAGTACTTC.

V is TRBV4-2 and J is TRBJ2-2; perhaps TRBD1 as D (6 bases). This CDR3 contains 16 residues. Germline CDR1 reads LGHNA; CDR2 reads YNFKEQ. V was cut by 6 bases and J by 3 bases, with 17 bases left in between. The CDR3 bases are TGTGCCAGCAGTTCCGACCGGGACACCTACACCGGGGAGCTGTTTTTT. It yields the protein CASSSDRDTYTGELFF.

This clone was counted a single time. This chain uses TRBV29-1 with TRBJ1-4, with D possibly matching TRBD1 (6 bases). Looked up from germline, CDR1 is SQVTM and CDR2 is ANQGSEA. The CDR3 is made up of 12 amino acids. V gave up 6 bases and J gave up 8 bases, with 13 bases separating them. CDR3 residues: CSVRAQGEKLFF. CDR3 DNA: TGCAGCGTCCGGGCACAGGGAGAAAAACTGTTTTTT.

V and J are TRBV7-8 and TRBJ2-2; D is possibly TRBD2 (5 bases). Germline loops: CDR1 SGHVS, CDR2 FQNEAQ. This CDR3 is built from 14 residues. V was clipped by 3 bases and J by 5 bases, with 10 bases between them. Here the CDR3 DNA reads TGTGCCAGCAGCTTCCCCCGGGATACCGGGGAGCTGTTTTTT. This sequence encodes CASSFPRDTGELFF. The whole variable domain, filled in from reference TRBV7-8 and TRBJ2-2, reads GAGVSQSPRYKVAKRGQDVALRCDPISGHVSLFWYQQALGQGPEFLTYFQNEAQLDKSGLPSDRFFAERPEGSVSTLKIQRTQQEDSAVYLCASSFPRDTGELFFGEGSRLTVL.

V and J are TRBV3-1 (or the pseudogene TRBV3-2) and TRBJ1-2; D is undetermined. Germline V gives CDR1 LGHDT, CDR2 YNNKEL (reference sequence). The CDR3 is 14 amino acids. V dropped 4 bases and J dropped 3 bases, with 12 bases sitting between them. Here the CDR3 reads CASSPPTVYYGYTF. The CDR3 DNA is TGTGCCAGCAGCCCGCCCACAGTGTACTATGGCTACACCTTC.

This chain joins TRBV7-2 and TRBJ1-2; 9 bases are a match to TRBD1. Germline V gives CDR1 SGHTA, CDR2 FQGNSA. This CDR3 is built from 15 residues. Trimming removed 5 bases from V and 1 base from J; junction bases left unmatched: 5. Here the CDR3 reads CASSIGTGLNYGYTF. The CDR3 DNA sequence: TGTGCCAGCAGCATCGGGACAGGGCTTAACTATGGCTACACCTTC.

The rearrangement links TRBV5-8 to TRBJ2-1; D is unresolved. Germline V gene data show CDR1 as SGHTS and CDR2 as YDEGEE. Trimming removed 0 bases at V and 2 bases at J, with 6 bases between. The CDR3 extends over 14 amino acids. As DNA, the CDR3 is TGTGCCAGCAGCTTGGGTGACACCTACAATGAGCAGTTCTTC. The encoded protein is CASSLGDTYNEQFF. The full variable domain, completed using reference TRBV5-8 and TRBJ2-1, is EAGVTQSPTHLIKTRGQQATLRCSPISGHTSVYWYQQALGLGLQFLLWYDEGEERNRGNFPPRFSGRQFPNYSSELNVNALELEDSALYLCASSLGDTYNEQFFGPGTRLTVL.

The rearrangement joins TRBV7-9 to TRBJ1-3; 9 bases align to TRBD1. This CDR3 is built from 17 residues. Germline V gene sequence: CDR1 SEHNR, CDR2 FQNEAQ (reference sequence). J was trimmed by 0 bases and V by 5 bases; bases with no gene match: 8. The CDR3 coding sequence is TGTGCCAGCAGCCCACCGGGACAGGGAACCTCTGGAAACACCATATATTTT. Translation gives CASSPPGQGTSGNTIYF.

This chain links TRBV2 with TRBJ2-5; TRBD1 might be the D (6 bases). Trimming left V 10 bases short and J 3 bases short, with 18 bases between. The CDR3 totals 14 residues. Germline V gene sequence: CDR1 SNHLY, CDR2 FYNNEI. The CDR3 loop is CAISAGTSKETQYF. The DNA for the CDR3 is TGTGCCATCTCAGCCGGGACATCGAAAGAGACCCAGTACTTC.

J is TRBJ1-5 and V is TRBV5-6; D remains unclear. There are 14 residues in the CDR3. CDR1 SGHDT and CDR2 YYEEEE come from the germline V gene. Trimming cost V 2 bases and J 2 bases, with 8 bases left between them. The CDR3 protein is CASSFLRGNQPQHF. DNA for the CDR3: TGTGCCAGCAGCTTCCTGAGGGGCAATCAGCCCCAGCATTTT.

The chain combines TRBV9 with TRBJ2-5, with D perhaps matching TRBD1 (5 bases). Germline CDR1 SGDLS, CDR2 YYNGEE. V shed 0 bases and J shed 1 base, with 13 bases lying between them. This CDR3 contains 16 residues. In DNA, the CDR3 is TGTGCCAGCAGCGTAGGTAACCAGGGTGGCCAAGAGACCCAGTACTTC. Translated: CASSVGNQGGQETQYF.

The rearrangement uses TRBV4-1 and TRBJ2-7; TRBD1 matches 8 bases. This CDR3 is built from 13 residues. Germline V CDR1 and CDR2: MGHRA, YSYEKL. V lost 4 bases to trimming and J lost 3 bases; unmatched junction nucleotides: 2. This CDR3 reads CASSRGQGYEQYF. CDR3 DNA: TGCGCCAGCAGCCGCGGACAGGGCTACGAGCAGTACTTC.

V usage is TRBV6-5 and J usage is TRBJ2-3, with no clear D. This CDR3 has 11 residues. V lost 7 bases to trimming and J lost 3 bases, with 5 bases between them. The V gene's germline CDR1 is MNHEY and CDR2 SVGAGI. CDR3 in amino acids: CASTMTDTQYF. The CDR3 nucleotides are TGTGCCAGCACCATGACAGATACGCAGTATTTT.

This chain joins TRBV6-2 or TRBV6-3 and TRBJ1-1, with D possibly matching TRBD1 (5 bases). The CDR3 is 15 residues long. Germline CDR1 is MNHEY and CDR2 is SVGEGT. Deletions cut 2 bases from V and 5 bases from J, with 15 bases between. The chain's CDR3 is CASSYPDRGETEAFF. For the CDR3, the DNA is TGTGCCAGCAGTTACCCGGACCGGGGGGAAACTGAAGCTTTCTTT.

V usage is TRBV24-1 and J usage is TRBJ1-2; tentatively, D is TRBD1 (5 bases). The CDR3 spans 17 residues. V was cut by 4 bases and J by 4 bases, with 21 bases left in between. CDR1 KGHDR and CDR2 SFDVKD come from the germline V gene. The chain's CDR3 is CATSDGRGPQGSYGYTF. The CDR3 region has the DNA TGTGCCACCAGTGACGGCAGAGGCCCTCAGGGTAGCTATGGCTACACCTTC.

The rearrangement links TRBV11-3 to TRBJ2-3, with a weak D call TRBD1 (6 bases). Germline values: CDR1 SGHNT, CDR2 YENEEA. V gave up 1 base and J gave up 0 bases, with 8 bases separating them. There are 15 residues in the CDR3. The CDR3 reads CASSLGQVSTDTQYF. The CDR3 DNA reads as TGTGCCAGCAGCTTAGGACAGGTTAGCACAGATACGCAGTATTTT.

This clone was picked up a small number of times. The sample has other DNA sequences that encode this CDR3 too. CDR3 in DNA: TGTGCCAGCAGCGTAGCGGGGAACACTGAAGCTTTCTTT. Translated: CASSVAGNTEAFF. The gene calls are TRBV9 and TRBJ1-1; D is uncertain. The CDR3 is 13 amino acids. Between the trimmed V and J ends, which lost 0 bases and 1 base, there was a span of 4 bases. Germline V gives CDR1 SGDLS, CDR2 YYNGEE.

The J gene is TRBJ2-3, the V gene TRBV2; TRBD1 matches at 8 bases. V lost 2 bases, J lost 5 bases, and 6 bases stayed unmatched. CDR1 is SNHLY and CDR2 is FYNNEI in the germline V gene. The CDR3 runs to 15 residues. The CDR3 DNA reads TGTGCCAGCAGTGAACGGACAGGGAGTTTAGATACGCAGTATTTT. Translation: CASSERTGSLDTQYF.

V is TRBV29-1 and J is TRBJ2-3; D might be TRBD2 (6 bases). The CDR3 totals 14 residues. V was cut by 8 bases and J by 4 bases, with 19 bases left in between. CDR1 is SQVTM and CDR2 is ANQGSEA in the germline V gene. The CDR3 coding sequence is TGCAGCTTCGGGAGCGGGTTCGTCGCAGATACGCAGTATTTT. The encoded protein is CSFGSGFVADTQYF.

The J gene is TRBJ2-3, the V gene TRBV6-1; 9 positions agree with TRBD1. Germline CDR1 reads MNHNS; CDR2 reads SASEGT. This CDR3 is built from 14 residues. The V gene end was trimmed by 2 bases and the J gene end by 6 bases; junction bases not matched to a gene: 3. The CDR3 sequence is CASSEYRGRDTQYF. The CDR3 DNA follows: TGTGCCAGCAGTGAATACAGGGGGCGGGATACGCAGTATTTT.

The rearrangement uses TRBV5-4 and TRBJ1-4, with TRBD1 identical over 11 bases. The germline CDR1 and CDR2 sequences are SGHNT and YYREEE (reference sequence). The CDR3 has 19 amino acids. The trim removed 3 bases at V and 3 bases at J, leaving 13 bases unmatched. CDR3 residues: CASSSDRDRGGSANEKLFF. CDR3 coding DNA: TGTGCCAGCAGCTCCGACCGGGACAGGGGGGGGAGTGCTAATGAAAAACTGTTTTTT.

The chain uses TRBV14 and TRBJ2-6, with unresolved D. Germline V lookup: CDR1 SGHDN, CDR2 FVKESK. The CDR3 totals 16 residues. Trimming pared 1 base from V and 0 bases from J, leaving 7 bases between. CDR3: CASSQAAASGANVLTF. Written as DNA, the CDR3 is TGTGCCAGCAGCCAAGCCGCGGCCTCTGGGGCCAACGTCCTGACTTTC.

This chain connects TRBV4-1 to TRBJ1-1; the D gene is possibly TRBD1 (6 bases). The CDR3 has 15 amino acids. Deletions cut 1 base from V and 6 bases from J, with 15 bases between. Germline-derived CDR1 and CDR2 are MGHRA and YSYEKL. Here the CDR3 DNA reads TGCGCCAGCAGCCAAGGACGGCAGGGGTTCGCTGAAGCTTTCTTT. It specifies CASSQGRQGFAEAFF.

V gene TRBV7-2 combines with J gene TRBJ2-3, with TRBD2 identical over 9 bases. CDR1 SGHTA and CDR2 FQGNSA come from the germline V gene. The V and J ends lost 2 bases and 6 bases, in that order; junction bases with no gene match: 6. This CDR3 has 15 residues. CDR3 coding DNA: TGTGCCAGCAGCTTAAGGGCTAGCGGGGTCGATACGCAGTATTTT. It yields the protein CASSLRASGVDTQYF.

This clone came up many times. The CDR3 spells CASSPPTGGFTGELFF. CDR3 sequence (DNA): TGTGCCAGCAGCCCACCGACAGGGGGCTTCACCGGGGAGCTGTTTTTT. The chain uses TRBV7-2 and TRBJ2-2, with TRBD1 identical over 10 bases. The CDR3 is 16 residues long. The V gene end was trimmed by 5 bases and the J gene end by 4 bases; junction bases not matched to a gene: 7. The V gene's germline CDR1 is SGHTA and CDR2 FQGNSA.

The chain employs TRBV12-3 or TRBV12-4 and TRBJ1-1; D remains unclear. V was shortened by 3 bases and J by 4 bases, with 9 bases between the two germline ends. This CDR3 is 13 amino acids long. CDR3 in amino acids: CASSFQARTEAFF. Here the CDR3 DNA reads TGTGCCAGCAGTTTCCAGGCGCGCACTGAAGCTTTCTTT.

The chain uses TRBV28 and TRBJ2-3; D is perhaps TRBD2 (6 bases). The CDR3 runs to 13 residues. V was trimmed by 11 bases and J by 2 bases, leaving 14 bases between them. Germline V gene sequence: CDR1 MDHEN, CDR2 SYDVKM. CDR3 loop: CAVRGSNTDTQYF. CDR3 nucleotides: TGTGCCGTCCGGGGGTCTAACACAGATACGCAGTATTTT. The variable domain in full, completed from reference TRBV28 and TRBJ2-3, reads DVKVTQSSRYLVKRTGEKVFLECVQDMDHENMFWYRQDPGLGLRLIYFSYDVKMKEKGDIPEGYSVSREKKERFSLILESASTNQTSMYLCAVRGSNTDTQYFGPGTRLTVL.